Only a few counts were recorded for the clone carrying this T cell receptor beta chain. As yet, its antigen is unknown. Distinct nucleotide sequences in the sample also encode this CDR3. Measured with immunoSEQ multiplex PCR; TCRdb has only the in-frame clones, and not every one. The sample lists approximately 30,000 clones, under 85% seen once, with under 4.5% in the top ten. The sample originates from a study of lymphopenia after photon versus proton radiotherapy. CDR3 length equals 15 residues. Trimming removed 3 bases from V and 3 bases from J, with 15 bases in between. Germline V gene data show CDR1 as LNHDA and CDR2 as SQIVND (reference sequence). The study's findings and limits: In patients who died, overall survival fell as post-nadir TCR diversity dropped more. Proton therapy kept repertoires fairly stable, unlike photons, which gained effector/memory cells. Better survival with proton therapy was suggested as possible, not demonstrated. Oligoclonal CD8+ Temra expansion after nadir drove photon patients' diversity drop.

The chain has TRBV19 and TRBJ2-7; D is possibly TRBD1 or TRBD2 (5 bases each). The sequence was collected from a woman aged 45 to 65 with pancreatic cancer. The sequencing used peripheral blood, collected from a patient treated with photon-based radiotherapy. The CDR3 is CASSIARERGYEQYF. The CDR3 bases are TGTGCCAGTAGTATTGCCAGGGAACGGGGCTACGAGCAGTACTTC.